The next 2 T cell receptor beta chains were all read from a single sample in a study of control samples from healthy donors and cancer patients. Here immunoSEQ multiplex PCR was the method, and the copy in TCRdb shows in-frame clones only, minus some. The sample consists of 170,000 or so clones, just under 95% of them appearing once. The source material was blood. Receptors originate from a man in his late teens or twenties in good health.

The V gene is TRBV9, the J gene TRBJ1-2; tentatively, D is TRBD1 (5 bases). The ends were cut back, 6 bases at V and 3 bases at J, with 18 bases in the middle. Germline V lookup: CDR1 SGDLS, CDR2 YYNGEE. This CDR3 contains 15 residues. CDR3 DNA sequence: TGTGCCAGCAAGCGCTATGTTGGGGGTGACTATGGCTACACCTTC. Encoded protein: CASKRYVGGDYGYTF.

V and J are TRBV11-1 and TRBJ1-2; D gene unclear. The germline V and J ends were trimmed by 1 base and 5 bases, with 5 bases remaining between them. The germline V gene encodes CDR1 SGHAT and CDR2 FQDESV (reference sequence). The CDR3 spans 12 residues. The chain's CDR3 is CASSLDGYGYTF. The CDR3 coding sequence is TGTGCCAGCAGCTTAGACGGTTATGGCTACACCTTC.